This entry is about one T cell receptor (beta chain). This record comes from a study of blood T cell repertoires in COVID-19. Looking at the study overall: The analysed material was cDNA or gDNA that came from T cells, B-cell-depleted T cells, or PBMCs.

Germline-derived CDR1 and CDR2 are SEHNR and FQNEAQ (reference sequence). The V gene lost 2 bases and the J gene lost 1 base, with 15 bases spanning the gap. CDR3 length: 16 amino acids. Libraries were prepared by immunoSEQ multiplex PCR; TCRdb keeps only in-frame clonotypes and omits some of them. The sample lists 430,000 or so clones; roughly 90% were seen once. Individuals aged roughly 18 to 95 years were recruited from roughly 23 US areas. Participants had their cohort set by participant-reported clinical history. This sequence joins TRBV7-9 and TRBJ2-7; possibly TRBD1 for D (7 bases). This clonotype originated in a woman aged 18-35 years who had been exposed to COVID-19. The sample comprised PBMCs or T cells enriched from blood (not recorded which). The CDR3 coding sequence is TGTGCCAGCAGCTTAAACCTAGCAGGGGGGTCCTACGAGCAGTACTTC. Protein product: CASSLNLAGGSYEQYF.